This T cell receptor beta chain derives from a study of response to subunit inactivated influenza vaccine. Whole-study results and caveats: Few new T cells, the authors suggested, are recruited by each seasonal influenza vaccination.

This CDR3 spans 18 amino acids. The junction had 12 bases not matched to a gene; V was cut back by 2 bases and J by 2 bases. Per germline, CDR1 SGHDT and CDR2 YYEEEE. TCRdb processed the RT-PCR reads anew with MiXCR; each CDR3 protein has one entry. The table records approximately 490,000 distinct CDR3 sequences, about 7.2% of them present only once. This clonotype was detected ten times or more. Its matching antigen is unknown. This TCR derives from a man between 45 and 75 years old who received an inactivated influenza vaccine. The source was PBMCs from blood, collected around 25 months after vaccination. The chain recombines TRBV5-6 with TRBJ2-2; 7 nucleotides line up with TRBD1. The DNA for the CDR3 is TGTGCCAGCAGCTTTAACAGGGGCTTGTCCTTTAACACCGGGGAGCTGTTTTTT. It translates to CASSFNRGLSFNTGELFF.